This TCR beta chain appears in the sequencing data of a study of blood T cell repertoires in COVID-19. Study context: In each case, the material was cDNA or gDNA derived from T cells, B-cell-depleted T cells, or PBMCs.

Methods used by the authors: Amplification from reference gene primers served as the basis for estimated nucleated cell counts. The method was immunoSEQ multiplex PCR; TCRdb's version includes in-frame clones alone and lacks a portion of them. That table gives V, J and clone size, and the DNA gave D and trimming. The sample includes some 300,000 clones, about 87% of them seen just once. The sequence came from a woman aged 50 to 65 with COVID-19, enrolled during active disease. The sample was peripheral blood.

The CDR3 bases are TGTGCCAGCAGCCCCCGAGAGGGCGTGAACACTGAAGCTTTCTTT. Its protein product is CASSPREGVNTEAFF. The chain links TRBV7-8 to TRBJ1-1; D gene uncertain. With 5 bases removed from V and 0 bases from J, the gap between germline ends came to 13 bases. Germline V CDR1 and CDR2: SGHVS, FQNEAQ. This CDR3 comprises 15 residues. The whole variable domain, remainder taken from reference TRBV7-8 and TRBJ1-1, is GAGVSQSPRYKVAKRGQDVALRCDPISGHVSLFWYQQALGQGPEFLTYFQNEAQLDKSGLPSDRFFAERPEGSVSTLKIQRTQQEDSAVYLCASSPREGVNTEAFFGQGTRLTVV.